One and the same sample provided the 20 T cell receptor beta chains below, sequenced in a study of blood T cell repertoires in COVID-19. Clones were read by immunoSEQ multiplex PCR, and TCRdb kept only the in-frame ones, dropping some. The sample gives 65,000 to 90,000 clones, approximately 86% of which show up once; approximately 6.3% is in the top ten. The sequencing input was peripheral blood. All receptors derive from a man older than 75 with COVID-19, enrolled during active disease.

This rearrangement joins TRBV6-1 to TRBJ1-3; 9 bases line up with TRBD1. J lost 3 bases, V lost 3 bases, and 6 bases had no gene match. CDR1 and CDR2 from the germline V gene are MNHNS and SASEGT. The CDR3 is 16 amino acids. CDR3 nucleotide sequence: TGTGCCAGCAGTGAGAACAGGGGGCATGTTGGAAACACCATATATTTT. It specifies CASSENRGHVGNTIYF.

This chain's CDR3 is CASSLDRAGGFDEQYF. The CDR3 DNA sequence: TGTGCCAGCAGCTTAGATCGGGCAGGGGGCTTCGACGAGCAGTACTTC. The chain combines TRBV11-2 with TRBJ2-7, with 8 bases identical to TRBD1. Germline CDR1 SGHAT, CDR2 FQNNGV. Trimming took 0 bases from V and 5 from J; bases not matched to a gene: 9. The CDR3 is 16 residues long.

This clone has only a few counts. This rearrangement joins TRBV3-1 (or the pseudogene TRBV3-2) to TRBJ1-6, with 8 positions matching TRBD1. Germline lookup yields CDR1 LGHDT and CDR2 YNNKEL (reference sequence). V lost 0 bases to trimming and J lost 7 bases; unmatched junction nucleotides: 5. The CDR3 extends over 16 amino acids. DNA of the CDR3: TGTGCCAGCAGCCAAGACGGGGACAGGAAAAATTCACCCCTCCACTTT. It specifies CASSQDGDRKNSPLHF.

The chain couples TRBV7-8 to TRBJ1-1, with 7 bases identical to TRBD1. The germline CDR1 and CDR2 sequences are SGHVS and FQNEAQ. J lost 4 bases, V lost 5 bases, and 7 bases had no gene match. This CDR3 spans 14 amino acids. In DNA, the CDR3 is TGTGCCAGCAGCCCGAACGAGGGGGCCACTGAAGCTTTCTTT. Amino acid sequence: CASSPNEGATEAFF.

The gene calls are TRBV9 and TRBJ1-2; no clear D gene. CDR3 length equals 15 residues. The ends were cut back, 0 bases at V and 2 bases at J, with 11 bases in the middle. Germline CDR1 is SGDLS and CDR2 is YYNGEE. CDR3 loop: CASSVGGGVNYGYTF. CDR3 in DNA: TGTGCCAGCAGCGTAGGAGGTGGAGTCAACTATGGCTACACCTTC.

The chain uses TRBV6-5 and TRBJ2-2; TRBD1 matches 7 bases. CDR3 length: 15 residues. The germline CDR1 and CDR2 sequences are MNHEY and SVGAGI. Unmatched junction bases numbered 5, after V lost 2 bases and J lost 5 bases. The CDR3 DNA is TGTGCCAGCAGTTACCCGGGACAGAAGACCGGGGAGCTGTTTTTT. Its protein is CASSYPGQKTGELFF.

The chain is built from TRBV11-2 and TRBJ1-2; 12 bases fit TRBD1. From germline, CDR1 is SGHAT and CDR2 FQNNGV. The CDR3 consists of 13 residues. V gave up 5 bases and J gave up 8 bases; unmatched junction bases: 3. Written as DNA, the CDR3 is TGTGCCAGCAGCCCCGGGACAGGGGGCGGCTACACCTTC. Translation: CASSPGTGGGYTF.

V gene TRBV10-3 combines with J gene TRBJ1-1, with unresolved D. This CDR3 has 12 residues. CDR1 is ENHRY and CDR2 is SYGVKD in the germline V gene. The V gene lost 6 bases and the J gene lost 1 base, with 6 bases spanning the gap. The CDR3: CAIRGKNTEAFF. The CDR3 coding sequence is TGTGCCATCAGGGGCAAGAACACTGAAGCTTTCTTT.

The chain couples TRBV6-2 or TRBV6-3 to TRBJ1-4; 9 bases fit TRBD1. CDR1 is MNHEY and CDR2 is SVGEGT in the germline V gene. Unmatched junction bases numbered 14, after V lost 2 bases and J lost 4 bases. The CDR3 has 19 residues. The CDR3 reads CASSYGGTGSQPYNEKLFF. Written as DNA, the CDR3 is TGTGCCAGCAGTTACGGGGGGACAGGGTCTCAACCTTATAATGAAAAACTGTTTTTT.

The CDR3 region is CAISPTSGGRPDTQYF. The CDR3 DNA follows: TGTGCCATCAGTCCGACTAGCGGGGGGCGTCCAGATACGCAGTATTTT. This chain connects TRBV10-3 to TRBJ2-3; 13 nucleotides agree with TRBD2. In germline, CDR1 is ENHRY, CDR2 SYGVKD. The CDR3 sequence is 16 residues long. Losses at the gene ends were 5 bases for V and 4 bases for J; bases not matched to a gene: 6.

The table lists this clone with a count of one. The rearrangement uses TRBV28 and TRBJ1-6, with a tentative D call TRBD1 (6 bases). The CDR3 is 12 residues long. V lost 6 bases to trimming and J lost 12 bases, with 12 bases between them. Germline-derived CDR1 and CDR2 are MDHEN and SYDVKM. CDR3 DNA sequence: TGTGCCAGCAGGCCTACGGGACAACCCCTCCACTTT. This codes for CASRPTGQPLHF. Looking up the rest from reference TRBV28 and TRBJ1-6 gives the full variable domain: DVKVTQSSRYLVKRTGEKVFLECVQDMDHENMFWYRQDPGLGLRLIYFSYDVKMKEKGDIPEGYSVSREKKERFSLILESASTNQTSMYLCASRPTGQPLHFGNGTRLTVT.

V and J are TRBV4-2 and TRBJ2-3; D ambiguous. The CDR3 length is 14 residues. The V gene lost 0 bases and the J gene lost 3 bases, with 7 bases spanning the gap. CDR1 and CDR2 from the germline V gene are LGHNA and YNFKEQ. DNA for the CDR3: TGTGCCAGCAGCCAAGAACTATCTACAGATACGCAGTATTTT. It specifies CASSQELSTDTQYF.

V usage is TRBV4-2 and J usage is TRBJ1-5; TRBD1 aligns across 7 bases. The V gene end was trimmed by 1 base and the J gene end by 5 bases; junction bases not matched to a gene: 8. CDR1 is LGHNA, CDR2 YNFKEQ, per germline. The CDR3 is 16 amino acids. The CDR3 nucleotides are TGTGCCAGCAGCCAAGGAGGATGGGACAGTCATCAGCCCCAGCATTTT. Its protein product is CASSQGGWDSHQPQHF.

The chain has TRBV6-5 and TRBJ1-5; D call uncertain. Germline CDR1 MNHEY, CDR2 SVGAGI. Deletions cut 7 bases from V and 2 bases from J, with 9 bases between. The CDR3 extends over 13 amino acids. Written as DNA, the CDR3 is TGTGCCAGCACAACAGCGGGCAATCAGCCCCAGCATTTT. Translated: CASTTAGNQPQHF.

CDR3 residues: CASGWMTGEQFF. In DNA, the CDR3 is TGTGCTAGTGGTTGGATGACAGGGGAGCAGTTCTTC. This chain connects TRBV12-5 to TRBJ2-1; 7 bases map to TRBD1. The V gene end was trimmed by 4 bases and the J gene end by 10 bases; junction bases not matched to a gene: 4. Germline CDR1 and CDR2: LGHNT and FRNRAP. The CDR3 runs 12 residues.

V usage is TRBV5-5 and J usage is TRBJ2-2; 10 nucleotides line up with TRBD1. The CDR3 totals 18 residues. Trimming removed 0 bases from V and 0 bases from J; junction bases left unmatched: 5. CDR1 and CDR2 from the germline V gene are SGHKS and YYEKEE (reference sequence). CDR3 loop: CASSLVPGTGANTGELFF. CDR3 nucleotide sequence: TGTGCCAGCAGCTTGGTCCCCGGGACAGGGGCGAACACCGGGGAGCTGTTTTTT.

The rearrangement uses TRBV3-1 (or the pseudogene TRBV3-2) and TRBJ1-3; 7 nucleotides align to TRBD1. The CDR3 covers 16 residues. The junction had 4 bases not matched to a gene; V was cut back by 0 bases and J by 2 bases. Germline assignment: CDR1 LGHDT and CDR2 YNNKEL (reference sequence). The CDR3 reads CASSQEGQGAGNTIYF. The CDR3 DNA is TGTGCCAGCAGCCAAGAAGGCCAGGGGGCTGGAAACACCATATATTTT.

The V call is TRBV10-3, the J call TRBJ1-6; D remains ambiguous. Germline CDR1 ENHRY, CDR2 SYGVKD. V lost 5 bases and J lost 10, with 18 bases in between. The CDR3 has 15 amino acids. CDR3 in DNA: TGTGCCATCAGTCGTTTAAACCCCGGAGACTCACCCCTCCACTTT. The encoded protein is CAISRLNPGDSPLHF.

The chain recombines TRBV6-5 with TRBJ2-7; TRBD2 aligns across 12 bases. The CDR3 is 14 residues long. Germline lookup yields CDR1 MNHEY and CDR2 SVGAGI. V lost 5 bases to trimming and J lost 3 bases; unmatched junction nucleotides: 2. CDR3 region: CASSLLAGGYEQYF. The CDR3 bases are TGTGCCAGCAGTCTACTAGCGGGGGGCTACGAGCAGTACTTC.

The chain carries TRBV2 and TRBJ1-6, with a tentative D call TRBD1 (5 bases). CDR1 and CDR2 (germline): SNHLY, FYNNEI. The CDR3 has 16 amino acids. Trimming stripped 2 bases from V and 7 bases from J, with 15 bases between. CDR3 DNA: TGTGCCAGCAGTGAATTATCAGGGCCAGGGAATTCACCCCTCCACTTT. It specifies CASSELSGPGNSPLHF.